What follows are 32 T cell receptor beta chains derived from one specimen sequenced in a study of blood T cell repertoires in COVID-19. TCRdb's table, derived via immunoSEQ multiplex PCR, lists solely in-frame clones and lacks some. The table lists about 150,000 clones, roughly 85% of them singletons. The sequencing sample was made of PBMCs or T cells enriched from blood (not recorded which). All receptors come from a woman in her 70s in a cohort exposed to, infected with or recovered from COVID-19 (not recorded which).

The chain carries TRBV4-3 and TRBJ1-2; D not resolved. Germline V lookup: CDR1 LGHNA, CDR2 YSLEER. Deletions cut 4 bases from V and 4 bases from J, with 10 bases between. The CDR3 totals 13 residues. This CDR3 reads CASSPTVGYGYTF. The CDR3 DNA reads as TGCGCCAGCAGCCCCACGGTTGGCTATGGCTACACCTTC.

This clone has just a few counts. The chain combines TRBV5-8 with TRBJ1-1, with D possibly being TRBD1 (6 bases). V was trimmed by 0 bases and J by 11 bases, leaving 14 bases between them. There are 13 residues in the CDR3. CDR1 and CDR2 (germline): SGHTS, YDEGEE. CDR3 in amino acids: CASSLETGLRAFF. CDR3 coding DNA: TGTGCCAGCAGCTTGGAGACAGGCTTGAGGGCTTTCTTT.

The V gene is TRBV2, the J gene TRBJ1-5, with D unresolved. The germline V and J ends were trimmed by 5 bases and 5 bases, with 10 bases remaining between them. Germline assignment: CDR1 SNHLY and CDR2 FYNNEI. CDR3 size: 13 residues. The CDR3 nucleotides read TGTGCCAGCAGTAACCTGAGAGATCAGCCCCAGCATTTT. This gives the protein CASSNLRDQPQHF.

The sample holds a few counts of this clone. V gene TRBV28 combines with J gene TRBJ1-5; 8 nucleotides line up with TRBD1. With 6 bases clipped from V and 9 bases from J, the junction kept 13 bases outside the gene matches. The CDR3 is 15 residues long. Germline CDR1 and CDR2: MDHEN and SYDVKM. CDR3: CASSLGTGKDLPQHF. The CDR3 nucleotides are TGTGCCAGCAGCCTTGGGACAGGCAAGGATCTGCCCCAGCATTTT.

This chain connects TRBV6-5 to TRBJ1-2; TRBD1 matches 8 bases. Germline CDR1 MNHEY, CDR2 SVGAGI. The V gene end was trimmed by 2 bases and the J gene end by 8 bases; junction bases not matched to a gene: 7. This CDR3 region has 14 residues. The CDR3 sequence is CASSYADRGGGYTF. The CDR3 DNA follows: TGTGCCAGCAGTTACGCCGACAGGGGAGGAGGCTACACCTTC.

The J gene is TRBJ2-6, the V gene TRBV11-2; tentatively, D is TRBD2 (6 bases). The CDR3 is 16 amino acids. Trimming left V 3 bases short and J 0 bases short, with 9 bases between. Germline-derived CDR1 and CDR2 are SGHAT and FQNNGV. In nucleotides, the CDR3 is TGTGCCAGCAGCTTCGCGGGGCGCTCTGGGGCCAACGTCCTGACTTTC. This sequence encodes CASSFAGRSGANVLTF.

The rearrangement uses TRBV28 and TRBJ1-1; 9 nucleotides align to TRBD1. Germline CDR1 and CDR2: MDHEN and SYDVKM. This CDR3 region has 14 residues. The trim removed 5 bases at V and 10 bases at J, leaving 11 bases unmatched. CDR3 bases: TGTGCCAGCAGTCCCCCCGGGACAGGGAAAGTAGCTTTCTTT. Amino acids: CASSPPGTGKVAFF.

The rearrangement links TRBV3-1 (or the pseudogene TRBV3-2) to TRBJ1-5; 11 positions match TRBD1. The V gene end was trimmed by 4 bases and the J gene end by 4 bases; junction bases not matched to a gene: 3. CDR1 is LGHDT and CDR2 is YNNKEL in the germline V gene (reference sequence). CDR3 length: 15 residues. The CDR3 coding sequence is TGTGCCAGCAGCCGGGACAGGGGGGTAAATCAGCCCCAGCATTTT. Translating it yields CASSRDRGVNQPQHF.

The V gene is TRBV27, the J gene TRBJ2-2; 7 bases are shared with TRBD1. Per germline, CDR1 MNHEY and CDR2 SMNVEV (reference sequence). V lost 2 bases to trimming and J lost 5 bases; unmatched junction nucleotides: 2. The CDR3 sequence is 14 residues long. The CDR3 loop is CASSLGTATGELFF. The CDR3 coding sequence is TGTGCCAGCAGTTTAGGGACAGCTACCGGGGAGCTGTTTTTT.

The chain couples TRBV6-5 to TRBJ2-7, with 12 bases fitting TRBD2. V trimming: 6 bases; J trimming: 6 bases; junction bases outside the gene matches: 9. CDR3 length: 15 amino acids. From germline, CDR1 is MNHEY and CDR2 SVGAGI. In DNA form, the CDR3 reads TGTGCCAGCAGGCTAGCGGGAGGGCTGGGACGCGAGCAGTACTTC. Its translation is CASRLAGGLGREQYF.

This sequence joins TRBV21-1 and TRBJ2-1; TRBD2 reflects the table's D call only, with no check against the DNA. TRBV21-1 has pseudogene status. The CDR3 sequence is 18 residues long. The chain's CDR3 is CASSKPGTAGATYNEQFF. CDR3 nucleotides: TGTGCCAGCAGCAAGCCCGGGACCGCGGGGGCTACATACAATGAGCAGTTCTTC.

This chain uses TRBV5-1 with TRBJ2-2, with 12 nucleotides matching TRBD2. The trim removed 4 bases at V and 4 bases at J, leaving 2 bases unmatched. CDR1 and CDR2 (germline): SGHRS, YFSETQ. The CDR3 runs 15 residues. In DNA form, the CDR3 reads TGCGCCAGCAGCAGGACTAGCGGGATCACCGGGGAGCTGTTTTTT. It yields the protein CASSRTSGITGELFF.

The chain recombines TRBV7-9 with TRBJ2-3; TRBD2 aligns across 8 bases. This CDR3 spans 14 amino acids. V lost 5 bases and J lost 2; bases outside the gene matches: 3. Germline V gives CDR1 SEHNR, CDR2 FQNEAQ (reference sequence). The CDR3 DNA is TGTGCCAGCAGCAGCGGGAGAACCACAGATACGCAGTATTTT. Translation: CASSSGRTTDTQYF.

The chain is built from TRBV5-1 and TRBJ1-3; 7 bases fit TRBD1. The CDR3 contains 14 residues. J lost 2 bases, V lost 4 bases, and 3 bases had no gene match. In germline, CDR1 is SGHRS, CDR2 YFSETQ. CDR3 sequence (DNA): TGCGCCAGCAGCGACGGGACAGCTGGAAACACCATATATTTT. This gives the protein CASSDGTAGNTIYF.

This rearrangement joins TRBV21-1 to TRBJ2-1; the table calls TRBD2, which could not be checked here. TRBV21-1 is designated a pseudogene. CDR3 length equals 16 residues. The CDR3 spells CASRAQGTSGRGEQFF. DNA of the CDR3: TGTGCCAGCAGGGCACAGGGGACTAGCGGGAGAGGTGAGCAGTTCTTC.

CDR3 amino acids: CASTQAGTTDTQYF. As DNA, the CDR3 is TGTGCCAGCACCCAAGCGGGGACCACAGATACGCAGTATTTT. This chain joins TRBV28 and TRBJ2-3; 7 nucleotides line up with TRBD2. V shed 7 bases and J 2 bases; nucleotides not matched to a gene: 6. This CDR3 comprises 14 residues. CDR1 and CDR2 (germline): MDHEN, SYDVKM.

CDR3 nucleotides: TGTGCCACCGGGACAGCGGTCAATCAGCCCCAGCATTTT. Translated, it gives CATGTAVNQPQHF. The chain is built from TRBV2 and TRBJ1-5; 7 bases line up with TRBD1. The CDR3 covers 13 residues. The germline V gene encodes CDR1 SNHLY and CDR2 FYNNEI. V trimming: 10 bases; J trimming: 3 bases; junction bases outside the gene matches: 6.

The chain combines TRBV6-1 with TRBJ1-5; a weak D match, TRBD1 (5 bases). Germline loops: CDR1 MNHNS, CDR2 SASEGT. CDR3 length: 19 residues. V lost 1 base and J lost 0, with 19 bases in between. CDR3 region: CASSEGHRTLTNSNQPQHF. Here the CDR3 DNA reads TGTGCCAGCAGTGAAGGTCACAGGACCTTAACGAATAGCAATCAGCCCCAGCATTTT.

There are a few counts of this clone. The gene calls are TRBV29-1 and TRBJ1-2; 8 bases align to TRBD1. This CDR3 has 13 residues. Trimming cost V 7 bases and J 4 bases; bases outside gene matches: 8. Germline CDR1 and CDR2: SQVTM and ANQGSEA. The CDR3 loop reads CSAVKQGGYGYTF. The CDR3 DNA is TGCAGCGCCGTAAAACAGGGGGGCTATGGCTACACCTTC.

This clone has more than one count but fewer than ten. CDR3 sequence: CASSQDQVGAGYTF. CDR3 DNA: TGTGCCAGCAGCCAAGACCAGGTAGGGGCTGGCTACACCTTC. This chain uses TRBV4-2 with TRBJ1-2; tentatively, D is TRBD1 (5 bases). The V end was cut by 0 bases, the J end by 7 bases, with 12 bases between. CDR3 length equals 14 residues. Germline CDR1 reads LGHNA; CDR2 reads YNFKEQ.

The rearrangement links TRBV11-3 to TRBJ2-3; 9 bases map to TRBD2. This CDR3 is 15 amino acids long. Germline V gene data show CDR1 as SGHNT and CDR2 as YENEEA. V shed 3 bases and J 1 base; nucleotides not matched to a gene: 2. In DNA, the CDR3 is TGTGCCAGCAGCTTCGGACTAGCGCGCACAGATACGCAGTATTTT. It yields the protein CASSFGLARTDTQYF.

CDR3 loop: CASSLRASGHSYNEQFF. In DNA, the CDR3 is TGTGCCAGCAGTTTAAGGGCTAGCGGCCATTCCTACAATGAGCAGTTCTTC. This chain uses TRBV28 with TRBJ2-1, with 7 positions matching TRBD2. This CDR3 has 17 residues. With V trimmed by 2 bases and J by 1 base, 8 bases remained unmatched. Germline V gives CDR1 MDHEN, CDR2 SYDVKM.

This clone occurred once. The chain has TRBV9 and TRBJ2-1; TRBD2 is a possible D gene (6 bases). The CDR3 is 14 amino acids. Trimming cost V 10 bases and J 0 bases, with 14 bases left between them. CDR1 SGDLS and CDR2 YYNGEE come from the germline V gene. This chain's CDR3 is CAQMGGSSYNEQFF. CDR3 DNA sequence: TGTGCCCAGATGGGGGGTAGCTCCTACAATGAGCAGTTCTTC.

The genes are TRBV5-1 and TRBJ2-7; 7 bases are shared with TRBD2. The germline V gene has CDR1 SGHRS and CDR2 YFSETQ. The junction had 10 bases not matched to a gene; V was cut back by 0 bases and J by 7 bases. CDR3 length: 15 residues. The CDR3 protein is CASSLAGGGSTEQYF. The CDR3 nucleotides are TGCGCCAGCAGCTTGGCGGGGGGAGGTTCGACGGAGCAGTACTTC.

The chain has TRBV3-1 (or the pseudogene TRBV3-2) and TRBJ1-2; no clear D gene. The CDR3 runs 14 residues. Deletions cut 0 bases from V and 7 bases from J, with 12 bases between. Per the germline V gene, CDR1 is LGHDT and CDR2 is YNNKEL (reference sequence). CDR3 coding DNA: TGTGCCAGCAGCCAAGATTTTGCGGGGATTGGCTACACCTTC. As protein: CASSQDFAGIGYTF.

This chain links TRBV7-2 with TRBJ1-3, with D uncertain. The CDR3 runs to 13 residues. From germline, CDR1 is SGHTA and CDR2 FQGNSA. V was trimmed by 4 bases and J by 11 bases, leaving 15 bases between them. This CDR3 reads CASSYFAGAAIYF. As DNA, the CDR3 is TGTGCCAGCAGCTACTTCGCCGGAGCCGCCATATATTTT.

In this sample, this clone turned up many times. The genes are TRBV27 and TRBJ1-6; 8 bases map to TRBD1. This CDR3 has 17 residues. Germline trimming cut 5 bases from V and 7 bases from J; bases unmatched to any gene: 13. The germline V gene encodes CDR1 MNHEY and CDR2 SMNVEV (reference sequence). CDR3 sequence (DNA): TGTGCCAGCAGTCCAGGCTGGCAGGGGGCGCGGAATTCACCCCTCCACTTT. This codes for CASSPGWQGARNSPLHF.

V gene TRBV9 combines with J gene TRBJ2-7; 13 bases map to TRBD2. This CDR3 contains 21 residues. Unmatched junction bases numbered 25, after V lost 6 bases and J lost 4 bases. Germline V lookup: CDR1 SGDLS, CDR2 YYNGEE. CDR3 sequence: CASTRQGVSLAGGPCSYEQYF. CDR3 DNA sequence: TGTGCCAGCACCAGACAGGGAGTGTCACTAGCGGGAGGGCCCTGTTCTTACGAGCAGTACTTC.

The chain combines TRBV5-1 with TRBJ2-1; D may be TRBD2 (6 bases). CDR1 and CDR2 (germline): SGHRS, YFSETQ. The ends were cut back, 4 bases at V and 7 bases at J, with 21 bases in the middle. The CDR3 consists of 16 residues. The CDR3 DNA follows: TGCGCCAGCAGCCCTGGGGGTTGGGAGGCCGGGAATGAGCAGTTCTTC. This translates into CASSPGGWEAGNEQFF.

This clone was recorded a few times. The gene calls are TRBV27 and TRBJ1-1; 7 nucleotides agree with TRBD1. Per the germline V gene, CDR1 is MNHEY and CDR2 is SMNVEV (reference sequence). The V and J ends lost 1 base and 0 bases, in that order; junction bases with no gene match: 14. The CDR3 contains 19 residues. The CDR3 region is CASSLYGPGQNNMNTEAFF. Written as DNA, the CDR3 is TGTGCCAGCAGTTTATATGGTCCGGGACAGAATAACATGAACACTGAAGCTTTCTTT.

This chain links TRBV7-2 with TRBJ2-1; 8 positions match TRBD1. The V gene's germline CDR1 is SGHTA and CDR2 FQGNSA. V dropped 5 bases and J dropped 3; count of bases not matched to a gene: 3. The CDR3 is made up of 14 amino acids. The CDR3 loop is CASSLTGGYNEQFF. As DNA, the CDR3 is TGTGCCAGCAGCCTCACAGGGGGCTACAATGAGCAGTTCTTC.

This chain joins TRBV5-4 and TRBJ2-1, with TRBD2 matching 7 bases. The CDR3 has 15 residues. After removal of 4 bases from V and 2 bases from J, the junction contained 6 bases not matched to a gene. CDR1 and CDR2 from the germline V gene are SGHNT and YYREEE (reference sequence). For the CDR3, the DNA is TGTGCCAGCAGCCAGAGCGGGATTGCCTACAATGAGCAGTTCTTC. Its translation: CASSQSGIAYNEQFF.